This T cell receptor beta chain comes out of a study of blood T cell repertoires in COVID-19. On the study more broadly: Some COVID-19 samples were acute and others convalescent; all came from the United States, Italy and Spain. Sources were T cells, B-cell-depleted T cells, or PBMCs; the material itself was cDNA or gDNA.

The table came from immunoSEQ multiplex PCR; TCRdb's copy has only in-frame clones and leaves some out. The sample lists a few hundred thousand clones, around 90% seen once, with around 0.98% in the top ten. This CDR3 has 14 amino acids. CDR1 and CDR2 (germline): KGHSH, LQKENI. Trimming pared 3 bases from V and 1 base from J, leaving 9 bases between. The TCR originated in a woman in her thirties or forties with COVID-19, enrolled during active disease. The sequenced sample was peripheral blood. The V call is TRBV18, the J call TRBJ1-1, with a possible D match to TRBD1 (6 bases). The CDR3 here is CASSPRGQNTEAFF. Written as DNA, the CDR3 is TGTGCCAGCTCACCCCGGGGACAGAACACTGAAGCTTTCTTT.